The rows below give T cell receptor beta chains drawn from one sample of a study of blood T cells in healthy people across ages. TCRdb used MiXCR to reprocess the 5' RACE reads, holding one entry per CDR3 protein. The repertoire has around 900,000 distinct CDR3 sequences, about 53% of them found once; the top ten carry 20% to 25%. Sample: blood. The origin of the receptors is a woman aged 55-69 years in good health. The conserved cysteine and the conserved F or W are not part of the CDR3 here. The order of the fields is J gene, V gene, CDR3 protein.

J gene: TRBJ2-3
V gene: TRBV6-2/TRBV6-3
CDR3 protein: ASSYNTGPSPTDTQY

J gene: TRBJ2-4
V gene: TRBV20-1
CDR3 protein: SALKREGRYIQY

J gene: TRBJ2-1
V gene: TRBV12-3/TRBV12-4
CDR3 protein: ASSPLGVYEQF

J gene: TRBJ2-2
V gene: TRBV4-1
CDR3 protein: ASRGQANTGELF

J gene: TRBJ2-7
V gene: TRBV10-3
CDR3 protein: AIRGTGEIYEQY

J gene: TRBJ2-1
V gene: TRBV28
CDR3 protein: ASHSNGGAHNEQF

J gene: TRBJ2-7
V gene: TRBV20-1
CDR3 protein: SARDPLAGVRNEQY

J gene: TRBJ2-7
V gene: TRBV19
CDR3 protein: ASSIRDTSSYEQY

J gene: TRBJ2-1
V gene: TRBV28
CDR3 protein: ASSSSNERDYNEQF

J gene: TRBJ2-3
V gene: TRBV29-1
CDR3 protein: SVERDDTDTQY

J gene: TRBJ2-1
V gene: TRBV29-1
CDR3 protein: SGRLVVGEQF

J gene: TRBJ1-6
V gene: TRBV10-3
CDR3 protein: AIRETGEESPLH

J gene: TRBJ2-7
V gene: TRBV20-1
CDR3 protein: SATDSWLAGGDEQY

J gene: TRBJ2-5
V gene: TRBV29-1
CDR3 protein: SVHPGVAVEETQY

J gene: TRBJ2-1
V gene: TRBV6-5
CDR3 protein: ASSYRGGGPNNEQF

J gene: TRBJ2-7
V gene: TRBV6-1
CDR3 protein: ASRNSGGSYEQY

J gene: TRBJ2-5
V gene: TRBV4-1
CDR3 protein: ASSQDGTGDGQY

J gene: TRBJ2-7
V gene: TRBV29-1
CDR3 protein: SAMKGGGTYEQY

J gene: TRBJ2-3
V gene: TRBV28
CDR3 protein: ASSLPGTATDTQY

J gene: TRBJ2-7
V gene: TRBV2
CDR3 protein: ASSIERESYEQY

J gene: TRBJ2-3
V gene: TRBV20-1
CDR3 protein: SSFLRGLDTQY

J gene: TRBJ2-7
V gene: TRBV4-1
CDR3 protein: ASSHGLSSYEQY

J gene: TRBJ2-3
V gene: TRBV11-1
CDR3 protein: ASSLAGGNTQY

J gene: TRBJ2-7
V gene: TRBV4-3
CDR3 protein: ASSHLLGGNGKYEQY

J gene: TRBJ2-3
V gene: TRBV4-1
CDR3 protein: ASSPSSGNTDTQY

J gene: TRBJ2-3
V gene: TRBV12-3/TRBV12-4
CDR3 protein: ATSQSTHTDTQY

J gene: TRBJ2-3
V gene: TRBV12-3/TRBV12-4
CDR3 protein: ASSPRPTQY

J gene: TRBJ2-3
V gene: TRBV20-1
CDR3 protein: SARRLAEFTDTQY

J gene: TRBJ2-1
V gene: TRBV4-3
CDR3 protein: ASSQELAVYNEQF

J gene: .
V gene: TRBV20-1
CDR3 protein: SARDPTSGGETQY

J gene: TRBJ2-5
V gene: TRBV9
CDR3 protein: ASSPQGAGTQETQY

J gene: .
V gene: TRBV29-1
CDR3 protein: SVEKGGYNEQY

J gene: TRBJ2-7
V gene: TRBV29-1
CDR3 protein: SVSSGTTNSLREQY

J gene: TRBJ2-3
V gene: TRBV7-2
CDR3 protein: ASSLGTAVAADTQY

J gene: TRBJ2-7
V gene: TRBV12-3/TRBV12-4
CDR3 protein: ASTPSLNEQY

J gene: TRBJ2-5
V gene: TRBV7-2
CDR3 protein: ASSLGQGTGTEETQY

J gene: TRBJ2-7
V gene: TRBV29-1
CDR3 protein: SVEGPEPTRQY

J gene: TRBJ2-7
V gene: TRBV4-1
CDR3 protein: ASNQVDSYEQY

J gene: TRBJ2-7
V gene: TRBV28
CDR3 protein: ASSWDPASGTELYEQY

J gene: TRBJ2-3
V gene: TRBV9
CDR3 protein: ASSVAPGLRDTQY

J gene: TRBJ2-7
V gene: TRBV5-5
CDR3 protein: ASSPIRTNSYEQY

J gene: TRBJ1-2
V gene: TRBV12-3/TRBV12-4
CDR3 protein: ASRASGQSYGYT

J gene: TRBJ2-1
V gene: TRBV10-2
CDR3 protein: ASSESHGRAYNGQF

J gene: TRBJ2-7
V gene: TRBV9
CDR3 protein: TSSPELAGDYEQY

J gene: TRBJ2-7
V gene: TRBV7-2
CDR3 protein: ASSLGSAISYEQY

J gene: TRBJ2-4
V gene: TRBV6-1
CDR3 protein: ASSEEIWTGPKNIQY

J gene: TRBJ2-3
V gene: TRBV5-6
CDR3 protein: ASSFSPISTDTQY

J gene: TRBJ2-7
V gene: TRBV7-2
CDR3 protein: ASSSTRRGPYEQY

J gene: TRBJ1-2
V gene: TRBV19
CDR3 protein: ASATGTGDGYT

J gene: TRBJ1-6
V gene: TRBV20-1
CDR3 protein: SASPAGQGYSPLH